These 18 T cell receptor beta chains were all obtained from the same sample, sequenced in a study of cytomegalovirus exposure and HLA in healthy donors. Researchers ran the PCR with 60 Vbeta and 13 Jbeta primers. Using immunoSEQ multiplex PCR, the repertoire was profiled, and TCRdb retains in-frame clones only, with some absent. This sample has fewer than 140,000 clones, with approximately 79% found just once. The specimen was PBMCs. The source is a man between 60 and 70 years old in good health and CMV-seronegative.

This clone was seen only a few times. This sequence joins TRBV29-1 and TRBJ2-5, with TRBD2 matching 13 bases. From germline, CDR1 is SQVTM and CDR2 ANQGSEA. With 4 bases clipped from V and 2 bases from J, the junction kept 19 bases outside the gene matches. This CDR3 has 20 amino acids. CDR3 in amino acids: CSVGRLGLTSGGAGQETQYF. CDR3 nucleotide sequence: TGCAGCGTTGGCCGCCTTGGTTTAACTAGCGGGGGGGCGGGGCAAGAGACCCAGTACTTC.

The CDR3 protein is CASSAGTSGTDTQYF. The CDR3 DNA is TGTGCCAGCTCTGCCGGGACTAGCGGCACAGATACGCAGTATTTT. This chain connects TRBV7-2 to TRBJ2-3, with 10 bases matching TRBD2. This CDR3 region has 15 residues. The germline CDR1 and CDR2 sequences are SGHTA and FQGNSA. The trim removed 8 bases at V and 1 base at J, leaving 6 bases unmatched.

J is TRBJ2-5 and V is TRBV11-2; a possible D gene is TRBD2 (6 bases). V was pared by 5 bases and J by 7 bases, with 14 bases between. Germline-derived CDR1 and CDR2 are SGHAT and FQNNGV. The CDR3 runs to 13 residues. In nucleotides, the CDR3 is TGTGCCAGCAGCGGGGCCGCCGGGGGGACCCAGTACTTC. It codes for CASSGAAGGTQYF.

The CDR3 DNA sequence: TGCGCCAGCAGCCCCACGACTAGCCTAAATGAGCAGTTCTTC. It translates to CASSPTTSLNEQFF. The V call is TRBV4-3, the J call TRBJ2-1; 7 nucleotides agree with TRBD2. The CDR3 length is 14 residues. Germline V lookup: CDR1 LGHNA, CDR2 YSLEER. V lost 4 bases to trimming and J lost 7 bases; unmatched junction nucleotides: 7.

The chain employs TRBV7-3 and TRBJ2-1; 11 positions match TRBD2. Germline V gene lookup returns CDR1 SGHTA and CDR2 FQGTGA. J lost 0 bases, V lost 5 bases, and 18 bases had no gene match. The CDR3 is 21 amino acids. This CDR3 reads CASSPRGLAGGLSRSYNEQFF. The CDR3 DNA is TGTGCCAGCAGCCCAAGGGGCTTAGCGGGGGGGTTATCTCGCTCCTACAATGAGCAGTTCTTC.

This chain connects TRBV6-5 to TRBJ2-2; D call uncertain. This CDR3 has 14 residues. The germline V gene has CDR1 MNHEY and CDR2 SVGAGI. V was trimmed by 2 bases and J by 4 bases, leaving 8 bases between them. The CDR3 DNA sequence: TGTGCCAGCAGTTACGATGTACTCACCGGGGAGCTGTTTTTT. Its protein product is CASSYDVLTGELFF.

The chain's CDR3 is CAWSPRDSDNSPLHF. CDR3 DNA: TGTGCCTGGAGTCCACGGGACAGCGATAATTCACCCCTCCACTTT. The V gene is TRBV30, the J gene TRBJ1-6; 7 bases agree with TRBD1. The V and J ends lost 2 bases and 5 bases, in that order; junction bases with no gene match: 6. The CDR3 contains 15 residues. Germline V lookup: CDR1 GTSNPN, CDR2 SVGIG (reference sequence). Complete variable domain (other parts from reference TRBV30 and TRBJ1-6): SQTIHQWPATLVQPVGSPLSLECTVEGTSNPNLYWYRQAAGRGLQLLFYSVGIGQISSEVPQNLSASRPQDRQFILSSKKLLLSDSGFYLCAWSPRDSDNSPLHFGNGTRLTVT.

The chain carries TRBV4-2 and TRBJ2-1, with D unclear. This CDR3 spans 14 amino acids. V lost 0 bases, J lost 4 bases, and 7 bases lay in between. Germline V CDR1 and CDR2: LGHNA, YNFKEQ. CDR3 loop: CASSQDRQYNEQFF. For the CDR3, the DNA is TGTGCCAGCAGCCAAGATCGTCAGTACAATGAGCAGTTCTTC.

The chain uses TRBV18 and TRBJ2-7, with a weak D call TRBD1 (6 bases). V lost 3 bases and J 2 bases, leaving 14 bases between the germline ends. The germline gives CDR1 KGHSH, CDR2 LQKENI. The CDR3 extends over 15 amino acids. CDR3 amino acids: CASSPTGKGAYEQYF. The CDR3 nucleotides read TGTGCCAGCTCACCTACAGGGAAAGGGGCCTACGAGCAGTACTTC. The variable domain in full, completed from reference TRBV18 and TRBJ2-7, reads NAGVMQNPRHLVRRRGQEARLRCSPMKGHSHVYWYRQLPEEGLKFMVYLQKENIIDESGMPKERFSAEFPKEGPSILRIQQVVRGDSAAYFCASSPTGKGAYEQYFGPGTRLTVT.

The V and J genes are TRBV5-4 and TRBJ2-1; 7 bases line up with TRBD1. Germline V CDR1 and CDR2: SGHNT, YYREEE (reference sequence). V shed 2 bases and J 9 bases; nucleotides not matched to a gene: 17. This CDR3 region has 17 residues. The CDR3 sequence: CASSFGPRQGGGGEQFF. The CDR3 region has the DNA TGTGCCAGCAGCTTCGGCCCCAGACAGGGTGGGGGCGGTGAGCAGTTCTTC.

As DNA, the CDR3 is TGTGCCAGCAGCTTAGAGGGGTACAATCAGCCCCAGCATTTT. The encoded protein is CASSLEGYNQPQHF. The V and J genes are TRBV7-9 and TRBJ1-5, with D perhaps TRBD1 (5 bases). CDR3 size: 14 residues. Germline CDR1 and CDR2: SEHNR and FQNEAQ (reference sequence). V shed 1 base and J shed 3 bases, with 7 bases lying between them.

This chain links TRBV27 with TRBJ1-4; D is possibly TRBD1 (5 bases). The CDR3 loop spans 18 amino acids. Germline V CDR1 and CDR2: MNHEY, SMNVEV (reference sequence). The V and J ends lost 4 bases and 5 bases respectively, with 23 bases between them. The CDR3 region has the DNA TGTGCCAGCAGTTCTAAGGTCAGGGCCCGGGGGGAAAATGAAAAACTGTTTTTT. The encoded protein is CASSSKVRARGENEKLFF.

This chain links TRBV5-1 with TRBJ1-6; TRBD1 aligns across 7 bases. Germline trimming cut 4 bases from V and 6 bases from J; bases unmatched to any gene: 7. Germline V CDR1 and CDR2: SGHRS, YFSETQ. The CDR3 consists of 15 residues. In DNA, the CDR3 is TGCGCCAGCAGCCAGGGACAGCTTTCTAATTCACCCCTCCACTTT. Translating gives CASSQGQLSNSPLHF.

This rearrangement joins TRBV19 to TRBJ1-2; 8 bases fit TRBD1. Germline CDR1 LNHDA, CDR2 SQIVND (reference sequence). With V trimmed by 1 base and J by 4 bases, 5 bases remained unmatched. CDR3 size: 15 residues. CDR3 nucleotide sequence: TGTGCCAGTAGTATAGGTGACAGGGGCATCTATGGCTACACCTTC. Amino acids: CASSIGDRGIYGYTF.

The gene calls are TRBV20-1 and TRBJ1-1; unclear D gene. The CDR3 covers 11 residues. Trimming took 6 bases from V and 6 from J, leaving 11 bases between them. Germline CDR1 is DFQATT and CDR2 is SNEGSKA (reference sequence). The CDR3 coding sequence is TGCAGTGCACCCTCGGTATCTGAAGCTTTCTTT. This codes for CSAPSVSEAFF.

This clone was found a few times. The chain uses TRBV5-1 and TRBJ2-5, with a tentative D call TRBD1 (6 bases). This CDR3 has 14 amino acids. The germline gives CDR1 SGHRS, CDR2 YFSETQ. Trimming removed 0 bases at V and 5 bases at J, with 11 bases between. The CDR3 sequence is CASSLGPGEETQYF. The CDR3 DNA follows: TGCGCCAGCAGCTTGGGTCCAGGGGAGGAGACCCAGTACTTC.

This clone was detected a few times. The chain employs TRBV7-2 and TRBJ1-6; no clear D. V lost 3 bases to trimming and J lost 3 bases, with 9 bases between them. The germline V gene encodes CDR1 SGHTA and CDR2 FQGNSA. The CDR3 is 15 amino acids. The CDR3 loop reads CASSFSPDYNSPLHF. CDR3 nucleotide sequence: TGTGCCAGCAGCTTCTCTCCAGACTATAATTCACCCCTCCACTTT.

The genes are TRBV7-9 and TRBJ1-3; TRBD1 matches 7 bases. The CDR3 sequence is 14 residues long. CDR1 and CDR2 (germline): SEHNR, FQNEAQ (reference sequence). The ends lost 8 bases at V and 2 bases at J; junction bases unmatched: 6. CDR3 sequence: CASGDRAPGNTIYF. CDR3 in DNA: TGTGCCAGCGGCGACAGGGCCCCTGGAAACACCATATATTTT.